This TCR beta chain is drawn from a study of blood T cell repertoires in COVID-19. The CDR3 is 18 residues long. Germline CDR1 is MDHEN and CDR2 is SYDVKM. The J segment lost 0 bases and the V segment lost 8 bases, leaving 14 bases of the junction unmatched. Clones were read by immunoSEQ multiplex PCR, and TCRdb kept only the in-frame ones, dropping some. The sample lists over 150,000 clones, less than 95% occurring once. The chain links TRBV28 to TRBJ1-5; 9 positions match TRBD1. The sample comprised peripheral blood. This clonotype was obtained from a man aged 30 to 39 with COVID-19, enrolled during active disease. Here the CDR3 reads CASCHGTGRFYSNQPQHF. CDR3 DNA: TGTGCCAGCTGTCACGGGACAGGGCGTTTCTATAGCAATCAGCCCCAGCATTTT.